One sample yielded the 21 T cell receptor beta chains listed below, sequenced in a study of T cell changes during pregnancy in multiple sclerosis. Profiled with immunoSEQ multiplex PCR; TCRdb holds only in-frame clones, not every one. In the table there are 55,000 to 85,000 clones, nearly 95% of which are singletons. The specimen was CD4+ T cells from peripheral blood mononuclear cells, collected after pregnancy. Receptors originate from a female donor with multiple sclerosis, enrolled in a pregnancy study.

The chain recombines TRBV5-4 with TRBJ2-5; 8 nucleotides line up with TRBD1. The CDR3 is made up of 18 amino acids. CDR1 and CDR2 (germline): SGHNT, YYREEE (reference sequence). V was pared by 0 bases and J by 6 bases, with 16 bases of the junction left unmatched. This chain's CDR3 is CASSLGGLRTGLGKTQYF. The CDR3 coding sequence is TGTGCCAGCAGCTTGGGGGGCCTACGGACAGGGTTGGGAAAGACCCAGTACTTC.

The chain uses TRBV7-6 and TRBJ2-5, with TRBD2 identical over 7 bases. This CDR3 contains 16 residues. The J segment lost 2 bases and the V segment lost 8 bases, leaving 14 bases of the junction unmatched. Germline-derived CDR1 and CDR2 are SGHVS and FNYEAQ. The CDR3 reads CASYTWGGRGQETQYF. In nucleotides, the CDR3 is TGTGCCAGCTACACGTGGGGCGGGAGAGGGCAAGAGACCCAGTACTTC.

This clone has just a few counts. Other DNA sequences within the sample encode an identical CDR3. V and J are TRBV5-1 and TRBJ1-5, with 9 bases fitting TRBD1. Germline CDR1 is SGHRS and CDR2 is YFSETQ. Trimming removed 0 bases from V and 4 bases from J; junction bases left unmatched: 2. This CDR3 region has 15 residues. The CDR3 DNA follows: TGCGCCAGCAGCTTGGGGGGACAGGGAAATCAGCCCCAGCATTTT. Its protein is CASSLGGQGNQPQHF.

CDR3: CASTTPGQGSQPQHF. The CDR3 DNA reads as TGTGCCAGTACCACACCTGGGCAGGGAAGTCAGCCCCAGCATTTT. The rearrangement uses TRBV19 and TRBJ1-5, with D perhaps TRBD1 (5 bases). The CDR3 covers 15 residues. The V end lost 7 bases, the J end lost 6 bases, and 19 bases lay between the germline ends. The germline gives CDR1 LNHDA, CDR2 SQIVND (reference sequence).

The V and J genes are TRBV19 and TRBJ2-7; no definite D call. V was pared by 4 bases and J by 0 bases, with 10 bases between. There are 14 residues in the CDR3. The V gene's germline CDR1 is LNHDA and CDR2 SQIVND (reference sequence). CDR3 in amino acids: CASSNPGISYEQYF. The CDR3 DNA reads as TGTGCCAGTAGTAACCCCGGTATCTCCTACGAGCAGTACTTC.

DNA for the CDR3: TGTGCCAGTATACAGGGGGCGCACACCGGGGAGCTGTTTTTT. This translates into CASIQGAHTGELFF. The J gene is TRBJ2-2, the V gene TRBV28; TRBD1 matches 9 bases. Trimming took 9 bases from V and 3 from J; bases not matched to a gene: 5. The CDR3 spans 14 residues. The germline V gene has CDR1 MDHEN and CDR2 SYDVKM.

This chain uses TRBV29-1 with TRBJ2-7; 10 nucleotides line up with TRBD2. Germline CDR1 and CDR2: SQVTM and ANQGSEA. The length of the CDR3 is 14 residues. V lost 4 bases, J lost 0 bases, and 3 bases stayed unmatched. The CDR3 spells CSVGAGGLSYEQYF. The DNA for the CDR3 is TGCAGCGTTGGAGCGGGGGGGCTCTCCTACGAGCAGTACTTC.

This sequence joins TRBV6-6 and TRBJ2-5, with TRBD2 matching 10 bases. The ends lost 7 bases at V and 5 bases at J; junction bases unmatched: 7. The CDR3 has 14 residues. Germline V gene lookup returns CDR1 MNHNY and CDR2 SVGAGI (reference sequence). CDR3 region: CASTLAGAYETQYF. For the CDR3, the DNA is TGTGCCAGCACGCTAGCGGGAGCTTATGAGACCCAGTACTTC.

This clone appeared a single time. This chain uses TRBV10-3 with TRBJ1-6, with 8 bases matching TRBD1. Germline V gene sequence: CDR1 ENHRY, CDR2 SYGVKD. V was pared by 6 bases and J by 5 bases, with 6 bases of the junction left unmatched. CDR3 length equals 15 residues. The CDR3 spells CAIRVDRANNSPLHF. CDR3 sequence (DNA): TGTGCCATCAGGGTGGACAGGGCAAATAATTCACCCCTCCACTTT.

This chain links TRBV7-6 with TRBJ2-6; D gene ambiguous. There are 16 residues in the CDR3. V lost 1 base to trimming and J lost 2 bases, with 9 bases between them. The germline gives CDR1 SGHVS, CDR2 FNYEAQ. As DNA, the CDR3 is TGTGCCAGCAGCTTAGTGAGCCCAACTGGGGCCAACGTCCTGACTTTC. Amino acids: CASSLVSPTGANVLTF.

The chain joins TRBV11-2 to TRBJ1-1, with TRBD1 matching over 11 bases. This CDR3 region has 14 residues. Germline V gene sequence: CDR1 SGHAT, CDR2 FQNNGV. V shed 1 base, J shed 6 bases, and the junction held 1 base outside the gene matches. The CDR3 is CASSLGTGGAEAFF. As DNA, the CDR3 is TGTGCCAGCAGCTTAGGGACAGGGGGCGCTGAAGCTTTCTTT.

The chain links TRBV6-1 to TRBJ2-3; 9 nucleotides agree with TRBD2. Germline lookup yields CDR1 MNHNS and CDR2 SASEGT. The V gene end was trimmed by 8 bases and the J gene end by 6 bases; junction bases not matched to a gene: 12. This CDR3 has 15 amino acids. The CDR3 DNA reads as TGTGCCAGCTGCCCTAGCGGGGTTTATAGGGATACGCAGTATTTT. Translation gives CASCPSGVYRDTQYF.

The V gene is TRBV7-9, the J gene TRBJ1-4; D ambiguous. The germline gives CDR1 SEHNR, CDR2 FQNEAQ (reference sequence). This CDR3 contains 15 residues. V lost 5 bases to trimming and J lost 6 bases, with 16 bases between them. The CDR3 loop is CASSPPGGRDEKLFF. For the CDR3, the DNA is TGTGCCAGCAGCCCCCCCGGCGGGAGGGATGAAAAACTGTTTTTT.

J is TRBJ2-3 and V is TRBV4-2, with TRBD2 matching over 10 bases. The CDR3 spans 20 residues. The germline V gene encodes CDR1 LGHNA and CDR2 YNFKEQ. J gave up 0 bases and V 0 bases, and 12 bases lay outside the gene matches. This CDR3 is CASSQEGLAGALTSTDTQYF. In DNA, the CDR3 is TGTGCCAGCAGCCAAGAAGGGCTAGCGGGAGCCCTGACTAGCACAGATACGCAGTATTTT.

This clone was picked up one time. V usage is TRBV7-7 and J usage is TRBJ2-2, with D perhaps TRBD2 (6 bases). V gave up 4 bases and J gave up 8 bases, with 11 bases separating them. CDR1 and CDR2 (germline): SSHAT, FNYEAQ (reference sequence). The CDR3 runs to 13 residues. CDR3 protein: CASSWDSGGELFF. The DNA of the CDR3 is TGTGCCAGCAGCTGGGATAGCGGAGGGGAGCTGTTTTTT. Variable domain in full (rest from reference TRBV7-7 and TRBJ2-2): GAGVSQSPRYKVTKRGQDVTLRCDPISSHATLYWYQQALGQGPEFLTYFNYEAQPDKSGLPSDRFSAERPEGSISTLTIQRTEQRDSAMYRCASSWDSGGELFFGEGSRLTVL.

The gene calls are TRBV5-1 and TRBJ1-6; 8 nucleotides line up with TRBD1. CDR3 length: 16 amino acids. With 1 base clipped from V and 7 bases from J, the junction kept 7 bases outside the gene matches. The V gene's germline CDR1 is SGHRS and CDR2 YFSETQ. CDR3 loop: CASSLIQGGGNSPLHF. The CDR3 nucleotides are TGCGCCAGCAGCTTGATACAGGGGGGAGGGAATTCACCCCTCCACTTT.

The rearrangement joins TRBV2 to TRBJ2-3, with D possibly TRBD2 on 6 matching bases. The CDR3 totals 15 residues. CDR1 SNHLY and CDR2 FYNNEI come from the germline V gene. V was trimmed by 2 bases and J by 3 bases, leaving 12 bases between them. The CDR3 DNA reads TGTGCCAGCAGTGAAAAGGAGGGTTGGACAGATACGCAGTATTTT. Amino acids: CASSEKEGWTDTQYF.

This clone was seen a handful of times. In DNA, the CDR3 is TGCAGTGCTGAACGGGACACTGAAGCTTTCTTT. Residues: CSAERDTEAFF. The J gene is TRBJ1-1, the V gene TRBV20-1, with D uncertain. The CDR3 is made up of 11 amino acids. CDR1 DFQATT and CDR2 SNEGSKA come from the germline V gene (reference sequence). Trimming took off 5 bases at V and 3 bases at J, with 7 bases between the two ends.

The CDR3 nucleotides are TGTGCCAGCAGTTACGACAGGGTAGGGGAGACCCAGTACTTC. This sequence encodes CASSYDRVGETQYF. The chain recombines TRBV6-5 with TRBJ2-5; 7 nucleotides line up with TRBD1. This CDR3 has 14 amino acids. From germline, CDR1 is MNHEY and CDR2 SVGAGI. Unmatched junction bases numbered 5, after V lost 2 bases and J lost 5 bases.

V usage is TRBV6-1 and J usage is TRBJ1-5; D gene ambiguous. The germline V and J ends were trimmed by 2 bases and 4 bases, with 12 bases remaining between them. This CDR3 comprises 15 residues. Looked up from germline, CDR1 is MNHNS and CDR2 is SASEGT. The CDR3 DNA follows: TGTGCCAGCAGTGAAAGGTCAGGAGGAAATCAGCCCCAGCATTTT. It specifies CASSERSGGNQPQHF.

The genes are TRBV19 and TRBJ1-2; a weak D match, TRBD1 (5 bases). Trimming removed 5 bases from V and 5 bases from J, with 18 bases in between. The germline V gene has CDR1 LNHDA and CDR2 SQIVND (reference sequence). The CDR3 spans 15 residues. The CDR3 DNA follows: TGTGCCAGTAGTCGGGGGGAAAGAACTCCTTATGGCTACACCTTC. Translation gives CASSRGERTPYGYTF.